One sample yielded the 9 T cell receptor beta chains listed below, sequenced in a study of blood T cell repertoires in COVID-19. Some clones are missing from TCRdb's copy, which holds only in-frame ones; the method was immunoSEQ multiplex PCR. The sample lists around 130,000 clones, just under 85% occurring once. Sequenced sample: peripheral blood. The receptor set was obtained from a woman between 45 and 65 years old with acute or convalescent COVID-19.

This chain connects TRBV6-2 or TRBV6-3 to TRBJ2-3; a weak D match, TRBD1 (5 bases). CDR1 and CDR2 from the germline V gene are MNHEY and SVGEGT. This CDR3 contains 16 residues. The V and J ends lost 0 bases and 1 base respectively, with 11 bases between them. CDR3 in amino acids: CASSYSPDKGTDTQYF. CDR3 in DNA: TGTGCCAGCAGTTACTCTCCGGACAAAGGCACAGATACGCAGTATTTT.

The chain has TRBV5-1 and TRBJ2-3; D unclear. The CDR3 is 15 amino acids. The ends were cut back, 1 base at V and 0 bases at J, with 9 bases in the middle. CDR1 and CDR2 (germline): SGHRS, YFSETQ. As DNA, the CDR3 is TGCGCCAGCAGCTTGTCTCCCTCTAGCACAGATACGCAGTATTTT. Amino acids: CASSLSPSSTDTQYF. Complete variable domain (other parts from reference TRBV5-1 and TRBJ2-3): KAGVTQTPRYLIKTRGQQVTLSCSPISGHRSVSWYQQTPGQGLQFLFEYFSETQRNKGNFPGRFSGRQFSNSRSEMNVSTLELGDSALYLCASSLSPSSTDTQYFGPGTRLTVL.

Notes on this clone: The junction shows a germline mismatch at one end, possibly a read error. The chain employs TRBV7-8 and TRBJ2-1; D is undetermined. The CDR3 is 14 residues long. Germline V gene lookup returns CDR1 SGHVS and CDR2 FQNEAQ. CDR3: CASSSRTSYNEQFF. For the CDR3, the DNA is TGTGCCAGCAGCTCACGAACCTCCTATAATGAGCAGTTCTTC. The complete variable domain, with remaining parts taken from reference TRBV7-8 and TRBJ2-1, reads GAGVSQSPRYKVAKRGQDVALRCDPISGHVSLFWYQQALGQGPEFLTYFQNEAQLDKSGLPSDRFFAERPEGSVSTLKIQRTQQEDSAVYLCASSSRTSYNEQFFGPGTRLTVL.

The rearrangement joins TRBV5-6 to TRBJ2-2; perhaps TRBD2 as D (5 bases). Trimming took off 0 bases at V and 7 bases at J, with 13 bases between the two ends. The CDR3 runs to 15 residues. CDR1 SGHDT and CDR2 YYEEEE come from the germline V gene. The CDR3 DNA reads TGTGCCAGCAGCTTGGGGTTACTACGGGACGGGGAGCTGTTTTTT. Translation: CASSLGLLRDGELFF.

This clone was detected only once. The chain combines TRBV19 with TRBJ1-1; TRBD1 is a possible D gene (5 bases). The CDR3 has 16 amino acids. CDR1 is LNHDA, CDR2 SQIVND, per germline (reference sequence). The V end was cut by 3 bases, the J end by 6 bases, with 20 bases between. In nucleotides, the CDR3 is TGTGCCAGTAGTATTATCAGGGATTTGGGGGGTGCTGAAGCTTTCTTT. This gives the protein CASSIIRDLGGAEAFF.

The chain recombines TRBV19 with TRBJ1-2; TRBD1 aligns across 8 bases. The germline V gene has CDR1 LNHDA and CDR2 SQIVND (reference sequence). V shed 2 bases, J shed 7 bases, and the junction held 6 bases outside the gene matches. The CDR3 runs to 14 residues. CDR3 nucleotides: TGTGCCAGTAGTATAAGCAGGGGGCGCCGTGGCTACACCTTC. Translation gives CASSISRGRRGYTF.

The chain recombines TRBV27 with TRBJ1-5, with D perhaps matching TRBD1 (5 bases). The CDR3 spans 14 residues. V gave up 3 bases and J gave up 1 base, with 7 bases separating them. Germline V gene sequence: CDR1 MNHEY, CDR2 SMNVEV (reference sequence). The CDR3: CASSFDRSNQPQHF. The CDR3 DNA sequence: TGTGCCAGCAGTTTCGACAGAAGCAATCAGCCCCAGCATTTT.

The rearrangement joins TRBV19 to TRBJ1-5; D is possibly TRBD1 (6 bases). The CDR3 loop spans 13 amino acids. V lost 10 bases and J lost 6, with 16 bases in between. The germline CDR1 and CDR2 sequences are LNHDA and SQIVND (reference sequence). The CDR3 DNA sequence: TGTGCCACCACCTCAGGGACAACTCAGCCCCAGCATTTT. Its protein product is CATTSGTTQPQHF.

The chain links TRBV9 to TRBJ1-1; 7 bases align to TRBD1. The CDR3 covers 15 residues. The V gene end was trimmed by 0 bases and the J gene end by 2 bases; junction bases not matched to a gene: 4. Germline loops: CDR1 SGDLS, CDR2 YYNGEE. The CDR3 nucleotides are TGTGCCAGCAGCGTAGAGGGGGCAGGAAACACTGAAGCTTTCTTT. Translating it yields CASSVEGAGNTEAFF.